The T cell receptor (beta chain) under discussion was sequenced for a study of naive and memory T cell subsets. Study results and limitations: In naive cells, over 85% of TCR sequences were seen only once.

CDR3 length: 11 residues. CDR1 and CDR2 from the germline V gene are KGHSH and LQKENI. V shed 7 bases, J shed 4 bases, and the junction held 0 bases outside the gene matches. Two oligonucleotides, mixed equimolar, formed the beta constant-region primer covering TRBC1 and TRBC2. Nested alpha and beta constant-region primers with the SP2 primer drove four PCR rounds on ligated cDNA. TCRdb independently ran MiXCR on the UMI-ligation and nested PCR reads; one entry per CDR3 protein. This sample has 23,000 or so distinct CDR3 sequences, with more than 9.5% found just once. At least ten counts were recorded for this clonotype. Its antigen is unidentified. CD4 T cells were positively selected, then CD8 T cells from the CD4-negative fraction.

The source of this sequence is a human donor in good health. The chain links TRBV18 to TRBJ2-5; 7 nucleotides match TRBD1. Sequencing was performed on central memory CD8+ T cells from blood. CDR3 nucleotides: TGTGCCAGCTACAGGGGAGAGACCCAGTACTTC. It encodes CASYRGETQYF.